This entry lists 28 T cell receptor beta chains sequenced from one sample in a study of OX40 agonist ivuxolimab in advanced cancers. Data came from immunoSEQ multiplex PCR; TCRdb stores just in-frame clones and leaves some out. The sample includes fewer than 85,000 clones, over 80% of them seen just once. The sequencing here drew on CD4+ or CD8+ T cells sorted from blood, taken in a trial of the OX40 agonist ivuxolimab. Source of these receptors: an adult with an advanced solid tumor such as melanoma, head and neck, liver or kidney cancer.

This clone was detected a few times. CDR3 bases: TGTGCCAGCAGCTTAACAGGGGGCCAGCCCCAGCATTTT. Translated: CASSLTGGQPQHF. The rearrangement joins TRBV7-3 to TRBJ1-5; TRBD1 matches 7 bases. J was trimmed by 7 bases and V by 0 bases; bases with no gene match: 0. Per germline, CDR1 SGHTA and CDR2 FQGTGA. The CDR3 is 13 amino acids.

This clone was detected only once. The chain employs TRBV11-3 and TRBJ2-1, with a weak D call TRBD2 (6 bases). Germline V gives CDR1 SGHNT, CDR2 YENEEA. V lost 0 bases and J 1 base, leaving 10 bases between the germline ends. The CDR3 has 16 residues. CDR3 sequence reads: CASSLDLGTSYNEQFF. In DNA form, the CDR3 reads TGTGCCAGCAGCTTAGATCTGGGGACTTCCTACAATGAGCAGTTCTTC. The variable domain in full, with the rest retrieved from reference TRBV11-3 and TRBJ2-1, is EAGVVQSPRYKIIEKKQPVAFWCNPISGHNTLYWYLQNLGQGPELLIRYENEEAVDDSQLPKDRFSAERLKGVDSTLKIQPAELGDSAVYLCASSLDLGTSYNEQFFGPGTRLTVL.

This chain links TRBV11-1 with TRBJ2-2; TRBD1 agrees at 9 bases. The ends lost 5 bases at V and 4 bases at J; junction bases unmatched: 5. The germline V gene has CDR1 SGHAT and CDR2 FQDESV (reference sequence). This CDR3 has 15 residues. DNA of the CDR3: TGTGCCAGCAGCCCCGGGACAGGGATCACCGGGGAGCTGTTTTTT. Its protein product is CASSPGTGITGELFF.

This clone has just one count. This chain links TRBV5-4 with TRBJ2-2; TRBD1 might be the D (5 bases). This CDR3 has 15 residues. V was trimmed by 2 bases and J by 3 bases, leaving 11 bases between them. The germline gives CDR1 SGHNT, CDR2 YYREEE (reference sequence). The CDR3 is CASSLAGLDTGELFF. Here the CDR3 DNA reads TGTGCCAGCAGCTTAGCAGGGTTGGACACCGGGGAGCTGTTTTTT.

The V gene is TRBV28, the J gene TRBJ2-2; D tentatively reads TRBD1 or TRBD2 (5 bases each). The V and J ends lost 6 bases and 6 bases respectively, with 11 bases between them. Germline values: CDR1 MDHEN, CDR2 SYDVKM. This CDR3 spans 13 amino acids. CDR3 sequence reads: CASSPRGAGELFF. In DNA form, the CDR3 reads TGTGCCAGCAGCCCCAGAGGGGCCGGGGAGCTGTTTTTT.

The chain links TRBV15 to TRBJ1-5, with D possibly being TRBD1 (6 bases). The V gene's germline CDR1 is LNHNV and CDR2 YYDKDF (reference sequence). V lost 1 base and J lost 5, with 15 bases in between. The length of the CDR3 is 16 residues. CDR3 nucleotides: TGTGCCACCAGCAGAGGTGTTGGGGGCTTTGATCAGCCCCAGCATTTT. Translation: CATSRGVGGFDQPQHF.

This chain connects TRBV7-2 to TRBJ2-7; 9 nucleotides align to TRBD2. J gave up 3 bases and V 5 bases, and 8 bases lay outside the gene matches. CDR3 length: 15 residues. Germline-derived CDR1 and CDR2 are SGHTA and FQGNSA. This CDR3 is CASSRLSGGFYEQYF. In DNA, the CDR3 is TGTGCCAGCAGCCGCCTTAGCGGGGGTTTCTACGAGCAGTACTTC.

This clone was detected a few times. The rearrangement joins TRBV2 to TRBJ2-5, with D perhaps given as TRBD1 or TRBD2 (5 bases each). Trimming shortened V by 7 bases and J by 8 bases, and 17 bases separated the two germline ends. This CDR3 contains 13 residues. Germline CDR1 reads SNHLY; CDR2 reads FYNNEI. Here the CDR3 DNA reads TGTGCCAGCATTCGGGACCCGCAAACTACCCAGTACTTC. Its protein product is CASIRDPQTTQYF.

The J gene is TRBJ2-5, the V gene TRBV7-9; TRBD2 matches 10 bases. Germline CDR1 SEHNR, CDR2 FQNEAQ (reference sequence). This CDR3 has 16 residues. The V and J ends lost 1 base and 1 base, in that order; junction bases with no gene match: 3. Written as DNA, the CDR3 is TGTGCCAGCAGCTTAGGTCGGACTAGCGGCCAAGAGACCCAGTACTTC. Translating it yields CASSLGRTSGQETQYF.

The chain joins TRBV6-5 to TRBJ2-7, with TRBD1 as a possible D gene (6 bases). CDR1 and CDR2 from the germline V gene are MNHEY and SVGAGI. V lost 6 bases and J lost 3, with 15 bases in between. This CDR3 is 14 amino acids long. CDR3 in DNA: TGTGCCAGCAGACAATGGACAGAGGTCTACGAGCAGTACTTC. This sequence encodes CASRQWTEVYEQYF.

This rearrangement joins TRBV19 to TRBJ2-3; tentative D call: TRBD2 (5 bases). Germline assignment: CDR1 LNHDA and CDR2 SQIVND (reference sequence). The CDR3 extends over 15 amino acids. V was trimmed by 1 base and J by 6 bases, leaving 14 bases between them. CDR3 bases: TGTGCCAGTAGTATAGCCCTTTCTGGCGGGGATACGCAGTATTTT. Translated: CASSIALSGGDTQYF.

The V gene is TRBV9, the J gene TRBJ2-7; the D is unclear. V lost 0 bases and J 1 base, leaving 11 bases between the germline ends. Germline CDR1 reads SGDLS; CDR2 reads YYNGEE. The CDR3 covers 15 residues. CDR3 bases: TGTGCCAGCAGCGTAGATCTGGGAAGGTCCTACGAGCAGTACTTC. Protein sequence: CASSVDLGRSYEQYF.

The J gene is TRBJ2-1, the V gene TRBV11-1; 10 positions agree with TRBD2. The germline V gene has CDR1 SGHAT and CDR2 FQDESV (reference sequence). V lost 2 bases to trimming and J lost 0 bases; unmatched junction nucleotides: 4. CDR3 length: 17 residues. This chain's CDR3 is CASSLQLAGGSYNEQFF. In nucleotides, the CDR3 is TGTGCCAGCAGCTTACAATTAGCGGGGGGCTCCTACAATGAGCAGTTCTTC.

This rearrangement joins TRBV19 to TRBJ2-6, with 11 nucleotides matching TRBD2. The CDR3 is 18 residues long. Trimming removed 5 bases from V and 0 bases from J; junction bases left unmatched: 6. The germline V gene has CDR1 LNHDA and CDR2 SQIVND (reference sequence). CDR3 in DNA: TGTGCCAGTAGTGCTACTAGCGGGGGACACTCTGGGGCCAACGTCCTGACTTTC. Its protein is CASSATSGGHSGANVLTF.

CDR3 amino acids: CASSIQGNTEAFF. The CDR3 DNA reads TGCGCCAGCAGCATACAGGGGAACACTGAAGCTTTCTTT. This rearrangement joins TRBV5-1 to TRBJ1-1; maybe TRBD1 (6 bases). The CDR3 is made up of 13 amino acids. In germline, CDR1 is SGHRS, CDR2 YFSETQ. The V end was cut by 4 bases, the J end by 1 base, with 8 bases between.

Written as DNA, the CDR3 is TGTGCCGCCTCAGGGTCGGCCTACGAGCAGTACTTC. It encodes CAASGSAYEQYF. V usage is TRBV30 and J usage is TRBJ2-7; D may be TRBD1 (5 bases). The CDR3 extends over 12 amino acids. V was shortened by 8 bases and J by 2 bases, with 13 bases between the two germline ends. From germline, CDR1 is GTSNPN and CDR2 SVGIG (reference sequence). Together with reference TRBV30 and TRBJ2-7, the CDR3 gives the full variable domain: SQTIHQWPATLVQPVGSPLSLECTVEGTSNPNLYWYRQAAGRGLQLLFYSVGIGQISSEVPQNLSASRPQDRQFILSSKKLLLSDSGFYLCAASGSAYEQYFGPGTRLTVT.

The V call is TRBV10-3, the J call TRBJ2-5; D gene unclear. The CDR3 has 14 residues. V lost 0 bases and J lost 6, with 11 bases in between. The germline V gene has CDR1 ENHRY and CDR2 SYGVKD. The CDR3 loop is CAISESSGLKTQYF. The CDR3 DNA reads TGTGCCATCAGTGAGTCGTCAGGCTTAAAGACCCAGTACTTC.

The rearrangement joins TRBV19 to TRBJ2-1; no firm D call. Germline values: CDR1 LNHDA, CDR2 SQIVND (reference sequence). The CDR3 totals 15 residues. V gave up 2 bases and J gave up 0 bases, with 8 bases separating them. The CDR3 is CASSIIVSSYNEQFF. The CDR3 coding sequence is TGTGCCAGTAGTATAATTGTGAGCTCCTACAATGAGCAGTTCTTC.

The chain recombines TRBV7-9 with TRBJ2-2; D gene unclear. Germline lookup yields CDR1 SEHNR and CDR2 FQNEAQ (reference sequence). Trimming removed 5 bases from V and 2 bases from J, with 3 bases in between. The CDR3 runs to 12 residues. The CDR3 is CASSANTGELFF. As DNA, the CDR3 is TGTGCCAGCAGCGCAAACACCGGGGAGCTGTTTTTT.

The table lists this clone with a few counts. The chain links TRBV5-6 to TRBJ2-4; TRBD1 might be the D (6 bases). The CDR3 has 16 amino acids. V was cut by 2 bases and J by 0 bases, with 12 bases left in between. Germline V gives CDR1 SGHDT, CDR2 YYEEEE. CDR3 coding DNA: TGTGCCAGCAGCTTCTACAGGGTTCTAGCCAAAAACATTCAGTACTTC. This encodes CASSFYRVLAKNIQYF.

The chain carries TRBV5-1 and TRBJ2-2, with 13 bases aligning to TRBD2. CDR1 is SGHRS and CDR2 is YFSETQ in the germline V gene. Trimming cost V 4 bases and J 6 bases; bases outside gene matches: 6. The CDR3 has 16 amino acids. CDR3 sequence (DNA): TGCGCCAGCAGCCCACCAGGACTAGCGGGAGCCGGGGAGCTGTTTTTT. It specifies CASSPPGLAGAGELFF.

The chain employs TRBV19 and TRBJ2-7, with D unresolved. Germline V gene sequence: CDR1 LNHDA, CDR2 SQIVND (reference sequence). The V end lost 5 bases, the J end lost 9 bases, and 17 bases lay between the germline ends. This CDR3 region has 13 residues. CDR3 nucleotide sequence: TGTGCCAGTAGTTCCCCCAGATTACGATGGCAGTACTTC. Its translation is CASSSPRLRWQYF.

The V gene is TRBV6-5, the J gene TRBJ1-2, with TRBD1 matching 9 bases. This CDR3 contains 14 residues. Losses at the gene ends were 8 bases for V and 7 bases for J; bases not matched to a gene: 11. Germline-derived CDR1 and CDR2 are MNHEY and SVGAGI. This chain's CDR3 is CASLPGQGSGGYTF. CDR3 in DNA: TGTGCCAGCCTTCCGGGACAGGGAAGCGGTGGCTACACCTTC.

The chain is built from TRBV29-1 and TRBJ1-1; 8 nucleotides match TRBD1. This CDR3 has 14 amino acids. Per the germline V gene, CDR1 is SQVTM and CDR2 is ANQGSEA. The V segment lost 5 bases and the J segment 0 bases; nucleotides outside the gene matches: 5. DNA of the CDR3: TGCAGCGTTCACACGGGACAGGTGAACACTGAAGCTTTCTTT. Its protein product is CSVHTGQVNTEAFF.

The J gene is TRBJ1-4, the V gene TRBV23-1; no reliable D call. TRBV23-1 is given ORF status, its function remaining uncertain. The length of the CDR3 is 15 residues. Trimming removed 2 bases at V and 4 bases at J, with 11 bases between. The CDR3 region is CASSQPDGFNEKLFF. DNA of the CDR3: TGCGCCAGCAGTCAACCGGACGGGTTTAATGAAAAACTGTTTTTT.

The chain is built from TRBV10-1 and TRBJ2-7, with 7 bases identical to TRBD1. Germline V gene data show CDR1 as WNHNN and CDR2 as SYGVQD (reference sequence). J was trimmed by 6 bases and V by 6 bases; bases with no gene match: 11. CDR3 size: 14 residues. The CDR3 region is CASSTGAGGFEQYF. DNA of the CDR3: TGCGCCAGCAGCACAGGGGCAGGGGGTTTCGAGCAGTACTTC.

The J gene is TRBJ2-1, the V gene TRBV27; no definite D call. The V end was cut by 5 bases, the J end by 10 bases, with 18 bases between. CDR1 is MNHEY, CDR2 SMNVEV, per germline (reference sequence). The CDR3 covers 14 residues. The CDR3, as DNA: TGTGCCAGCAGTCCTACCCTCCCAGCAGCCGAGCAGTTCTTC. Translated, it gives CASSPTLPAAEQFF.

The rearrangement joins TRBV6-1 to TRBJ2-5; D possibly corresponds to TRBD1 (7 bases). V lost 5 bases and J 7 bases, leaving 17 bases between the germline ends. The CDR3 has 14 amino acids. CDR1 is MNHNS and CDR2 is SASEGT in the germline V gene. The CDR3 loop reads CASSPGTAGGTQYF. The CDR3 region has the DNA TGTGCCAGCAGTCCAGGGACAGCCGGGGGGACCCAGTACTTC.